These 14 T cell receptor beta chains originate from one sample sequenced in a study of cytomegalovirus exposure and HLA in healthy donors. PCR used 60 Vbeta primers and 13 Jbeta primers. TCRdb keeps only in-frame clones here, not all; method: immunoSEQ multiplex PCR. The data hold some 65,000 clones, with roughly two thirds observed a single time. Sequencing input: PBMCs. The receptors originated from a man aged 25 to 40 in good health and CMV-seronegative.

This clone was picked up a small number of times. The chain joins TRBV18 to TRBJ2-7; TRBD1 matches 11 bases. The CDR3 has 14 amino acids. Germline V gene sequence: CDR1 KGHSH, CDR2 LQKENI. The J segment lost 6 bases and the V segment lost 4 bases, leaving 5 bases of the junction unmatched. DNA for the CDR3: TGTGCCAGCTCACAGGGGACAGGGGGAGGCGAGCAGTACTTC. This codes for CASSQGTGGGEQYF.

V and J are TRBV7-2 and TRBJ1-5; D is unclear. CDR1 is SGHTA, CDR2 FQGNSA, per germline. Trimming took off 5 bases at V and 0 bases at J, with 11 bases between the two ends. The CDR3 length is 15 residues. The CDR3: CASSPDRGSNQPQHF. The CDR3 coding sequence is TGTGCCAGCAGCCCCGACCGGGGTAGCAATCAGCCCCAGCATTTT.

The V gene is TRBV12-2, the J gene TRBJ1-4; TRBD1, the table's D call, was not compared with the DNA. TRBV12-2 is given as a pseudogene. The CDR3 loop spans 17 amino acids. CDR3 coding DNA: TGTGCAAGTCGCAGCCGATATGGGGCACTCAGCCCGGAAAAACTGTTTTTT. It translates to CASRSRYGALSPEKLFF.

The V call is TRBV15, the J call TRBJ2-5; 7 nucleotides align to TRBD1. The CDR3 runs to 14 residues. The V gene's germline CDR1 is LNHNV and CDR2 YYDKDF (reference sequence). After removal of 5 bases from V and 2 bases from J, the junction contained 5 bases not matched to a gene. The chain's CDR3 is CATSRDSLQETQYF. As DNA, the CDR3 is TGTGCCACCAGCCGGGACAGTTTACAAGAGACCCAGTACTTC.

The rearrangement uses TRBV11-3 and TRBJ2-5; D not resolved. Trimming removed 3 bases at V and 4 bases at J, with 9 bases between. This CDR3 contains 13 residues. Germline V CDR1 and CDR2: SGHNT, YENEEA. Here the CDR3 reads CASSFSSTETQYF. CDR3 coding DNA: TGTGCCAGCAGCTTTTCTAGTACAGAGACCCAGTACTTC.

The CDR3 DNA sequence: TGCGCCAGCAGCTTGACAGAGCATTCTTCACCCCTCCACTTT. Translated: CASSLTEHSSPLHF. This chain uses TRBV5-1 with TRBJ1-6, with unresolved D. Germline assignment: CDR1 SGHRS and CDR2 YFSETQ. Trimming took 1 base from V and 9 from J, leaving 11 bases between them. The CDR3 loop spans 14 amino acids.

The gene calls are TRBV5-1 and TRBJ1-2; TRBD1 matches at 9 bases. This CDR3 has 14 amino acids. In germline, CDR1 is SGHRS, CDR2 YFSETQ. With V trimmed by 5 bases and J by 6 bases, 8 bases remained unmatched. In nucleotides, the CDR3 is TGCGCCAGCAGTGCAGGGACAGGGCAAGATGGCTACACCTTC. Translation gives CASSAGTGQDGYTF.

This clone was seen only once. The chain uses TRBV5-1 and TRBJ2-7; 7 bases are a match to TRBD1. There are 15 residues in the CDR3. V lost 4 bases and J lost 1; bases outside the gene matches: 8. Germline CDR1 and CDR2: SGHRS and YFSETQ. DNA for the CDR3: TGCGCCAGCAGCCCCGGGACAGTTCTTTCCTACGAGCAGTACTTC. Amino acid sequence: CASSPGTVLSYEQYF.

The CDR3 bases are TGTGCCAGCCGGACAGGGGTTGGCTACACCTTC. Translating gives CASRTGVGYTF. The chain is built from TRBV7-2 and TRBJ1-2; TRBD1 matches at 9 bases. This CDR3 is 11 amino acids long. Germline values: CDR1 SGHTA, CDR2 FQGNSA. J lost 7 bases, V lost 8 bases, and 2 bases had no gene match.

The chain couples TRBV2 to TRBJ1-1; unclear D gene. The germline V gene has CDR1 SNHLY and CDR2 FYNNEI. The V end was cut by 7 bases, the J end by 6 bases, with 15 bases between. This CDR3 region has 13 residues. The CDR3 nucleotides read TGTGCCAGCATCGGGGATCGGTTCTCTGAAGCTTTCTTT. It translates to CASIGDRFSEAFF.

The V gene is TRBV4-1, the J gene TRBJ1-2, with a weak D call TRBD1 (5 bases). The CDR3 contains 14 residues. Germline V CDR1 and CDR2: MGHRA, YSYEKL. Trimming took off 3 bases at V and 7 bases at J, with 15 bases between the two ends. The CDR3: CASSQGSGLGGYTF. The CDR3 DNA reads TGCGCCAGCAGCCAGGGCTCAGGGCTGGGTGGCTACACCTTC.

The chain combines TRBV30 with TRBJ2-3, with D possibly matching TRBD2 (5 bases). Germline lookup yields CDR1 GTSNPN and CDR2 SVGIG (reference sequence). This CDR3 region has 13 residues. Trimming removed 4 bases at V and 8 bases at J, with 16 bases between. The CDR3 protein is CAWTSTTRGTQYF. CDR3 sequence (DNA): TGTGCCTGGACATCAACGACCCGGGGTACGCAGTATTTT. The full variable domain, rest sourced from reference TRBV30 and TRBJ2-3, is SQTIHQWPATLVQPVGSPLSLECTVEGTSNPNLYWYRQAAGRGLQLLFYSVGIGQISSEVPQNLSASRPQDRQFILSSKKLLLSDSGFYLCAWTSTTRGTQYFGPGTRLTVL.

This chain uses TRBV6-5 with TRBJ1-6; TRBD1 aligns across 7 bases. CDR1 MNHEY and CDR2 SVGAGI come from the germline V gene. Germline trimming cut 4 bases from V and 6 bases from J; bases unmatched to any gene: 3. This CDR3 is built from 14 residues. This chain's CDR3 is CASSSGTANSPLHF. CDR3 DNA sequence: TGTGCCAGCAGTTCCGGGACAGCTAATTCACCCCTCCACTTT.

The chain has TRBV27 and TRBJ1-5, with D unresolved. This CDR3 region has 13 residues. Deletions cut 5 bases from V and 6 bases from J, with 11 bases between. Germline-derived CDR1 and CDR2 are MNHEY and SMNVEV (reference sequence). The CDR3 bases are TGTGCCAGCAGTAGCTTCTCAGGTCAGCCCCAGCATTTT. Its translation is CASSSFSGQPQHF.